These 14 T cell receptor delta chains came from one sample sequenced in a study of γδ T cells in repeated Plasmodium falciparum infection (dated by TCRdb to the early 2020s). The library was prepared using multiplex PCR. The sample was run on an Illumina MiSeq. TCRdb recomputed clones from the public reads with CATT; identical DNA rows were then combined. This sample is represented by 85,000 to 100,000 delta-chain clones; 0.98% of them were singletons. The ten largest clones capture roughly 9.9% of the sample. For bulk TCR repertoire analysis, Vgamma9/Vdelta2+ and Vdelta2-negative gammadelta T cell populations were flow-sorted out of peripheral blood mononuclear cells. Source material: gamma-delta T cells from blood. These receptors were obtained from a pool of human donors (malaria-infected and uninfected, not separated).

Only a few counts were recorded for this clone. TCRdb has a much larger clone's protein, which differs at residue 14 from the translation of this DNA, likely because of a read error; what is shown is the protein translated from the DNA. The chain couples TRDV1 to TRDJ1; tentative D call: TRDD2 (6 bases). V lost 0 bases to trimming and J lost 4 bases, with 27 bases between them. CDR1 and CDR2 from the germline V gene are TSWWSYY and QGS. The CDR3 sequence is 20 residues long. CDR3 loop: CALGELKLVGLPPVVDKLIF. The CDR3 DNA sequence: TGTGCTCTTGGGGAACTAAAACTGGTGGGCCTTCCCCCGGTAGTCGATAAACTCATCTTT.

In the case of this clone: TCRdb records a much larger clone's protein for this DNA, with a difference at residue 10 that likely arises from a read error; the protein given is the translation of the DNA. This sequence joins TRDV2 and TRDJ1, with 7 bases aligning to TRDD3. TCRdb leaves out the J gene; it was filled in here by matching the DNA to germline. Germline CDR1 and CDR2: GEAIGNYY and EKD. V was pared by 1 base and J by 3 bases, with 7 bases of the junction left unmatched. The CDR3 runs to 15 residues. This CDR3 reads CACDTLGSNADKLIF. The CDR3 nucleotides read TGTGCCTGTGACACACTGGGGTCTAACGCCGATAAACTCATCTTT.

In regard to this clone: This DNA's translation differs at residue 10 from TCRdb's protein, which comes from a much larger clone; a read error is likely, and the protein shown is translated from the DNA. The chain has TRDV3 and TRDJ1; D unclear. Assignment of the J gene here rests on matching the DNA to germline, because TCRdb gives none. V lost 3 bases to trimming and J lost 1 base, with 21 bases between them. The CDR3 runs 16 residues. Looked up from germline, CDR1 is TVYSNPD and CDR2 is GDNSRS (reference sequence). The CDR3 bases are TGTGCCTTCATCCGACCCTGTCGGGGTTTCACCGATAAACTCATCTTT. Translating it yields CAFIRPCRGFTDKLIF. Complete variable domain (other parts from reference TRDV3 and TRDJ1): CDKVTQSSPDQTVASGSEVVLLCTYDTVYSNPDLFWYRIRPDYSFQFVFYGDNSRSEGADFTQGRFSVKHILTQKAFHLVISPVRTEDSATYYCAFIRPCRGFTDKLIFGKGTRVTVEP.

This clone was detected many times. The rearrangement links TRDV1 to TRDJ1; 10 bases agree with TRDD3. In germline, CDR1 is TSWWSYY, CDR2 QGS. Trimming at V came to 5 bases and at J to 7 bases, leaving 40 bases not matched to a gene. This CDR3 has 25 residues. Here the CDR3 reads CALGNRPELRYEVGGYVLDLGKLIF. The CDR3 nucleotides read TGTGCTCTTGGGAACCGGCCGGAGCTACGTTACGAGGTCGGGGGATACGTGTTGGACCTAGGTAAACTCATCTTT.

This clone was seen only a few times. TCRdb has a much larger clone's protein, which differs at residue 3 from the translation of this DNA, likely because of a read error; what is shown is the protein translated from the DNA. The chain uses TRDV1 and TRDJ1; tentatively, D is TRDD3 (6 bases). Because TCRdb records no J gene, it was assigned here through a match of the DNA to germline. The CDR3 loop spans 18 amino acids. Germline CDR1 and CDR2: TSWWSYY and QGS. CDR3 protein: CAPGDARLLTVYTDKLIF. The CDR3 coding sequence is TGTGCTCCTGGGGACGCCCGCCTCCTGACCGTGTACACCGATAAACTCATCTTT.

This clone was counted a few times. The mismatch at residue 14 between this DNA's translation and the TCRdb protein of a much larger clone likely reflects a read error; the protein shown is translated from the DNA. CDR3 DNA: TGTGCTCTTGGGGAAAGTTCCTACTCTGGGGATCCAGCTCACACCGATAAACTCATCTTT. It specifies CALGESSYSGDPAHTDKLIF. The V call is TRDV1, the J call TRDJ1; TRDD2 might be the D (7 bases). As TCRdb names no J gene, one was assigned here on the basis of a DNA match to germline. Germline lookup yields CDR1 TSWWSYY and CDR2 QGS. V was pared by 2 bases and J by 0 bases, with 25 bases between. The CDR3 runs 20 residues.

Regarding this clone: The protein TCRdb gives is from a much larger clone and does not agree with this DNA's translation at residue 16, likely a read error; the protein shown here comes from the DNA. This chain joins TRDV1 and TRDJ1; perhaps TRDD2 as D (6 bases). As TCRdb names no J gene, one was assigned here on the basis of a DNA match to germline. Trimming stripped 0 bases from V and 4 bases from J, with 45 bases between. From germline, CDR1 is TSWWSYY and CDR2 QGS. The CDR3 runs 26 residues. This CDR3 is CALGELRGLPQASGTSVTLTYDKLIF. CDR3 in DNA: TGTGCTCTTGGGGAACTGCGCGGCCTTCCCCAAGCATCAGGGACCAGTGTTACCCTGACCTACGATAAACTCATCTTT.

This clone was detected a few times. The protein TCRdb lists belongs to a much larger clone and differs from this DNA's translation at residue 3, which points to a read error; the protein shown is made from the DNA. V is TRDV1 and J is TRDJ1; possible D gene TRDD3, 6 bases. TCRdb supplies no J gene; here it was assigned by aligning the nucleotide sequence to germline. CDR3 length equals 13 residues. Looked up from germline, CDR1 is TSWWSYY and CDR2 is QGS. CDR3 in amino acids: CAPGELWTPRLIF. DNA for the CDR3: TGTGCTCCTGGGGAACTATGGACCCCCCGACTCATCTTT.

For this clone: TCRdb's protein, taken from a much larger clone, differs from this DNA's translation at residue 11, likely owing to a read error; the protein displayed comes from the DNA. The V gene was identified as TRDV1, while no J gene was called. This CDR3 is built from 12 residues. Germline values: CDR1 TSWWSYY, CDR2 QGS. The CDR3 region has the DNA TGTGCTCTTGGGGAACCCCGAGGCGAACTCACCTTT. Translation gives CALGEPRGELTF.

This clone was counted only a few times. A far larger clone is one base from this, pointing to a likely read error. At the DNA level, this CDR3 is encoded by other sequences in the same sample as well. The chain combines TRDV1 with TRDJ1; D perhaps matches TRDD3 (7 bases). Germline V gene sequence: CDR1 TSWWSYY, CDR2 QGS. The CDR3 extends over 21 amino acids. The CDR3: CALGELAPRPSVWGSLFQLIF. The DNA for the CDR3 is TGTGCTCTCGGGGAACTAGCCCCTCGGCCTTCCGTCTGGGGGTCCCTGTTCCAACTCATCTTT.

This clone was seen only a few times. The protein TCRdb gives is from a much larger clone and does not agree with this DNA's translation at residue 14, likely a read error; the protein shown here comes from the DNA. In DNA, the CDR3 is TGTGCTCTTGGGGATTTCCTTTACTGGGGGATAGAGAAACCCATCTTT. It is translated as CALGDFLYWGIEKPIF. The V gene is given as TRDV1, and no J gene call is available; no DNA check was done on the table's D call, TRDD3. Germline lookup yields CDR1 TSWWSYY and CDR2 QGS. The CDR3 totals 16 residues.

Comment on this clone: This could be a read error, since a much larger clone is one nucleotide away. V usage is TRDV1 and J usage is TRDJ1; tentatively, D is TRDD2 (6 bases). CDR1 and CDR2 (germline): TSWWSYY, QGS. This CDR3 has 16 residues. Trimming left V 1 base short and J 10 bases short, with 22 bases between. The DNA of the CDR3 is TGTGCTCTTGGGGAACGGGCTCCTACGGTTTTCTCCGGACTCATCTTT. As protein: CALGERAPTVFSGLIF.

Points on this clone: The protein held in TCRdb is that of a much larger clone and does not match this DNA's translation at residue 5, likely because of a read error; the protein shown is translated from the DNA. This chain links TRDV2 with TRDJ2, with D possibly being TRDD3 (6 bases). The J gene, missing from TCRdb, was assigned here through DNA to germline matching. This CDR3 is 15 amino acids long. Trimming cost V 2 bases and J 4 bases, with 13 bases left between them. The germline CDR1 and CDR2 sequences are GEAIGNYY and EKD. The CDR3: CACDNVGGRTAQLFF. CDR3 sequence (DNA): TGTGCCTGTGACAACGTAGGGGGACGGACAGCACAACTCTTCTTT.

On this clone itself: The protein in TCRdb stems from a much larger clone and differs at residue 9 from this DNA's translation, likely a read error; here the protein is translated from the DNA. V gene TRDV1 combines with J gene TRDJ1; 9 bases match TRDD3. No J gene is reported in TCRdb; it was inferred here by comparing the DNA with germline. Trimming cost V 0 bases and J 1 base; bases outside gene matches: 12. This CDR3 region has 19 residues. CDR1 is TSWWSYY and CDR2 is QGS in the germline V gene. As DNA, the CDR3 is TGTGCTCTTGGGGAACTACCCTGCCGGGGGGATACTCTCACCGATAAACTCATCTTT. This codes for CALGELPCRGDTLTDKLIF.